This T cell receptor (beta chain) was identified during a study of post-analysis software for immune sequencing data. For the study at large: In terms of disease course, relapsing-remitting, secondary progressive and progressive-relapsing multiple sclerosis were included.

A remark on this clonotype: Antigen: not known.

Sequencing libraries made from TCR beta cDNA carried unique molecular identifiers. TCRdb reprocessed the PCR reads with MiXCR, giving one entry per CDR3 protein. The sample holds more than 500,000 distinct CDR3 sequences, approximately 31% seen once. The CDR3 is 14 residues long. Trimming removed 5 bases at V and 4 bases at J, with 17 bases between. The germline V gene encodes CDR1 DFQATT and CDR2 SNEGSKA (reference sequence). Notes on the study in general: Among multiple sclerosis patients, normalized Chao1 diversity was significantly below that of controls. Relative to controls, patients had a few TRBV segments at higher frequency, with TRBV5-6, TRBV5-1 and TRBV20-1 among these.

The sample was blood. The chain links TRBV20-1 to TRBJ1-1, with a tentative D call TRBD1 (5 bases). The sequence was obtained from a girl aged 2-17 years with multiple sclerosis. DNA of the CDR3: TGCAGTGCTCGGATTGGGGGGGTGAGCACTGAAGCTTTCTTT. It is translated as CSARIGGVSTEAFF.